The T cell receptor (beta chain) under discussion was sequenced for a study of T cell clonality in common variable immunodeficiency. Produced via immunoSEQ multiplex PCR; TCRdb's table is partial and in-frame only. Observed in the sample are about 19,000 clones, none of them singletons. Points from the study as a whole: Common variable immunodeficiency TCR beta sequences reportedly had fewer deletions and N-nucleotide insertions.

About this clone: Its matching antigen is unknown. The sequence runs out 3 residues before the end of the CDR3; the remainder is reconstructed from the germline J gene.

From germline, CDR1 is SEHNR and CDR2 FQNEAQ (reference sequence). The CDR3 is 15 residues long. The junction had 5 bases not matched to a gene; V was cut back by 2 bases and J by 6 bases. Sample: peripheral blood mononuclear cells. This TCR derives from a human donor with common variable immunodeficiency. This rearrangement joins TRBV7-9 to TRBJ1-5, with TRBD1 matching 9 bases. The CDR3 sequence is CASSLSGQGSQPQHF. The sequenced CDR3 bases are TGTGCCAGCAGCTTATCGGGACAGGGTTCTCAGCCC.